Shown below are 19 T cell receptor beta chains from a single sample sequenced in a study of T cell repertoires in cytomegalovirus infection. Antigens of these TCRs are unknown. TCRdb fed the reads into MiXCR, producing one record per CDR3 protein. This repertoire shows hundreds of thousands of distinct CDR3 sequences, 30% to 40% found once; its top ten account for 15% to 20%. The sequences come from cultured PBMCs, collected from culture after CMV antigen stimulation. Every receptor here comes from a human donor in good health (CMV status not recorded). Some clones in this sample may be carry-over from other donors' samples.

This clonotype was recorded a few times. The V call is TRBV4-1, the J call TRBJ2-1, with 9 bases aligning to TRBD1. The J segment lost 3 bases and the V segment lost 3 bases, leaving 6 bases of the junction unmatched. Germline V gives CDR1 MGHRA, CDR2 YSYEKL. The CDR3 spans 16 residues. CDR3 nucleotide sequence: TGCGCCAGCAGCCAGTCCGGGACAGGGCTCTACAATGAGCAGTTCTTC. Translated, it gives CASSQSGTGLYNEQFF.

The chain links TRBV11-2 to TRBJ1-2; TRBD1 matches at 8 bases. CDR1 is SGHAT and CDR2 is FQNNGV in the germline V gene. CDR3 length: 15 amino acids. After removal of 5 bases from V and 2 bases from J, the junction contained 7 bases not matched to a gene. In DNA, the CDR3 is TGTGCCAGCAGCGCCCCCGGACAGGGCAACTATGGCTACACCTTC. Residues: CASSAPGQGNYGYTF.

V gene TRBV20-1 combines with J gene TRBJ2-1; the D gene could be TRBD1 or TRBD2 (5 bases each). V was trimmed by 5 bases and J by 3 bases, leaving 17 bases between them. This CDR3 comprises 15 residues. Germline V gives CDR1 DFQATT, CDR2 SNEGSKA (reference sequence). The CDR3 DNA reads TGCAGTGCTTCCGGGACCCGCAAAATCTACAATGAGCAGTTCTTC. It yields the protein CSASGTRKIYNEQFF.

This clonotype was counted a few times. This chain uses TRBV6-6 with TRBJ2-5; tentative D call: TRBD2 (6 bases). Germline V gene data show CDR1 as MNHNY and CDR2 as SVGAGI (reference sequence). V shed 5 bases and J shed 2 bases, with 18 bases lying between them. This CDR3 region has 16 residues. This chain's CDR3 is CASSGASSGEQETQYF. The DNA for the CDR3 is TGTGCCAGCAGTGGGGCTAGTAGCGGAGAACAAGAGACCCAGTACTTC.

The rearrangement joins TRBV7-9 to TRBJ1-4; 7 nucleotides align to TRBD1. Looked up from germline, CDR1 is SEHNR and CDR2 is FQNEAQ (reference sequence). J lost 7 bases, V lost 6 bases, and 8 bases had no gene match. The length of the CDR3 is 14 residues. CDR3 residues: CASRPRGTAEKLFF. Here the CDR3 DNA reads TGTGCCAGCAGACCAAGAGGGACAGCTGAAAAACTGTTTTTT.

This clonotype was found a few times. This chain links TRBV5-4 with TRBJ2-7; TRBD2 matches at 8 bases. Germline V gene sequence: CDR1 SGHNT, CDR2 YYREEE (reference sequence). Unmatched junction bases numbered 2, after V lost 0 bases and J lost 6 bases. CDR3 length: 13 amino acids. The CDR3 sequence: CASSLVRGGEQYF. The CDR3 DNA reads as TGTGCCAGCAGCTTGGTTCGGGGGGGCGAGCAGTACTTC.

V is TRBV7-2 and J is TRBJ1-5; 8 bases are a match to TRBD1. V lost 0 bases, J lost 5 bases, and 3 bases stayed unmatched. The CDR3 spans 15 residues. The germline CDR1 and CDR2 sequences are SGHTA and FQGNSA. The CDR3 loop is CASSLAGQADQPQHF. Written as DNA, the CDR3 is TGTGCCAGCAGCTTAGCGGGACAGGCGGATCAGCCCCAGCATTTT.

CDR3 bases: TGTGCCAGCAGCCCCCGGGGGGCGAGAACTGAAGCTTTCTTT. Translated, it gives CASSPRGARTEAFF. This sequence joins TRBV7-8 and TRBJ1-1; possible D gene TRBD1, 6 bases. The CDR3 has 14 amino acids. The V end was cut by 5 bases, the J end by 5 bases, with 15 bases between. The V gene's germline CDR1 is SGHVS and CDR2 FQNEAQ.

V gene TRBV4-1 combines with J gene TRBJ2-4; D is undetermined. CDR3 size: 17 residues. The germline V gene encodes CDR1 MGHRA and CDR2 YSYEKL. The V end lost 1 base, the J end lost 1 base, and 14 bases lay between the germline ends. CDR3 sequence (DNA): TGCGCCAGCAGCCAAGTAGGCCTCGGACGGGCCAAAAACATTCAGTACTTC. Translation gives CASSQVGLGRAKNIQYF.

This chain uses TRBV7-9 with TRBJ2-1; tentative D call: TRBD1 (6 bases). In germline, CDR1 is SEHNR, CDR2 FQNEAQ (reference sequence). The CDR3 has 14 amino acids. V gave up 2 bases and J gave up 6 bases, with 11 bases separating them. The CDR3 reads CASSLPTQGNEQFF. CDR3 DNA sequence: TGTGCCAGCAGCTTACCAACACAGGGCAATGAGCAGTTCTTC. The complete variable domain, with remaining parts taken from reference TRBV7-9 and TRBJ2-1, reads DTGVSQNPRHKITKRGQNVTFRCDPISEHNRLYWYRQTLGQGPEFLTYFQNEAQLEKSRLLSDRFSAERPKGSFSTLEIQRTEQGDSAMYLCASSLPTQGNEQFFGPGTRLTVL.

The V call is TRBV4-3, the J call TRBJ2-7; maybe TRBD2 (5 bases). Germline CDR1 and CDR2: LGHNA and YSLEER. Trimming pared 5 bases from V and 3 bases from J, leaving 17 bases between. CDR3 length: 15 amino acids. The DNA for the CDR3 is TGCGCCAGCAGCGAGAGAAGCGGACCCTACTACGAGCAGTACTTC. It translates to CASSERSGPYYEQYF.

This clonotype was seen repeatedly, ten times or more. The rearrangement uses TRBV7-8 and TRBJ2-5, with D perhaps matching TRBD2 (6 bases). The germline gives CDR1 SGHVS, CDR2 FQNEAQ. V was shortened by 5 bases and J by 12 bases, with 25 bases between the two germline ends. The CDR3 runs to 15 residues. The CDR3 DNA reads as TGTGCCAGCAGCCGCTTGGGTGCGGGGATCCCTGAGGAGTACTTC. This codes for CASSRLGAGIPEEYF.

The genes are TRBV4-1 and TRBJ2-5, with D perhaps TRBD2 (6 bases). V was shortened by 0 bases and J by 3 bases, with 11 bases between the two germline ends. The CDR3 has 15 residues. CDR1 and CDR2 (germline): MGHRA, YSYEKL. This chain's CDR3 is CASSQERGGEETQYF. The DNA for the CDR3 is TGCGCCAGCAGCCAAGAGCGGGGCGGGGAAGAGACCCAGTACTTC.

The rearrangement uses TRBV5-4 and TRBJ1-1, with D uncertain. The germline V and J ends were trimmed by 4 bases and 0 bases, with 13 bases remaining between them. The CDR3 loop spans 15 amino acids. Looked up from germline, CDR1 is SGHNT and CDR2 is YYREEE (reference sequence). The CDR3 nucleotides read TGTGCCAGCAGCCTAACCCCGGGCCTGAACACTGAAGCTTTCTTT. Translated, it gives CASSLTPGLNTEAFF.

This clonotype was seen a few times. The chain links TRBV6-1 to TRBJ2-3; D gene uncertain. In germline, CDR1 is MNHNS, CDR2 SASEGT. The CDR3 covers 15 residues. Trimming left V 4 bases short and J 2 bases short, with 13 bases between. DNA of the CDR3: TGTGCCAGCAGTGTTCGCGCAGTTTCCACAGATACGCAGTATTTT. Translated, it gives CASSVRAVSTDTQYF.

The chain couples TRBV7-9 to TRBJ2-1; D is perhaps TRBD1 (7 bases). From germline, CDR1 is SEHNR and CDR2 FQNEAQ (reference sequence). V was cut by 4 bases and J by 5 bases, with 18 bases left in between. This CDR3 is built from 16 residues. CDR3 loop: CASSSGRGERDNEQFF. The CDR3 DNA is TGTGCCAGCAGCTCCGGCAGGGGGGAAAGGGACAATGAGCAGTTCTTC.

The V gene is TRBV7-9, the J gene TRBJ2-1; a possible D gene is TRBD2 (6 bases). V dropped 5 bases and J dropped 2 bases, with 16 bases sitting between them. CDR1 and CDR2 (germline): SEHNR, FQNEAQ (reference sequence). The length of the CDR3 is 16 residues. Written as DNA, the CDR3 is TGTGCCAGCAGCCCAAGCAGGGTAGCGGCCTACAATGAGCAGTTCTTC. It specifies CASSPSRVAAYNEQFF.

The rearrangement joins TRBV4-1 to TRBJ2-7, with D hard to call. V was cut by 1 base and J by 1 base, with 11 bases left in between. Germline CDR1 reads MGHRA; CDR2 reads YSYEKL. This CDR3 comprises 15 residues. The CDR3 here is CASSQASTRSYEQYF. The CDR3 nucleotides are TGCGCCAGCAGCCAAGCAAGTACACGGTCCTACGAGCAGTACTTC.

This clonotype was picked up a small number of times. The chain has TRBV7-8 and TRBJ2-1; D not certain. The CDR3 has 15 residues. CDR1 is SGHVS and CDR2 is FQNEAQ in the germline V gene. Trimming pared 5 bases from V and 3 bases from J, leaving 14 bases between. This CDR3 reads CASSLGQVDYNEQFF. DNA of the CDR3: TGTGCCAGCAGCCTCGGTCAGGTCGACTACAATGAGCAGTTCTTC.